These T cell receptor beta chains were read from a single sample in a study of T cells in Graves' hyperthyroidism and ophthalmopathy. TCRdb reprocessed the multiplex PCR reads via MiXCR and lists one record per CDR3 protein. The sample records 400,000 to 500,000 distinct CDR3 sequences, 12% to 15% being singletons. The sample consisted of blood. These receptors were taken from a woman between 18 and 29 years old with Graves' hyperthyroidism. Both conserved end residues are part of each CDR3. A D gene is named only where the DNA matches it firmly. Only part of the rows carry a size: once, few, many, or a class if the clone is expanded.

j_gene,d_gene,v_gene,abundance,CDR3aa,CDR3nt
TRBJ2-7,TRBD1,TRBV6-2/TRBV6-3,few,CASRRTGGRGEQYF,TGTGCCAGCAGGAGGACAGGGGGCCGTGGAGAGCAGTACTTC
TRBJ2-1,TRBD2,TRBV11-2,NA,CASRRGGSGAYNEQFF,TGTGCCAGCAGGAGGGGGGGTAGCGGGGCCTACAATGAGCAGTTCTTC
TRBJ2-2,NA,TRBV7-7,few,CASSRGGPGTGELFF,TGTGCTAGCAGCCGTGGAGGGCCGGGCACCGGGGAGCTGTTTTTT
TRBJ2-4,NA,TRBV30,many,CAWSREFVIQYF,TGTGCCTGGAGTCGGGAGTTCGTCATTCAGTACTTC
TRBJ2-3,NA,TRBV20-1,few,CSAMGHSGSTDTQYF,TGCAGTGCTATGGGCCATAGCGGTAGCACAGATACGCAGTATTTT
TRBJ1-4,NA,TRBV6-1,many,CASIMQYGGGEKLFF,TGTGCCAGCATCATGCAATATGGAGGAGGTGAAAAACTGTTTTTT
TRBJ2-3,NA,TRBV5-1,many,CASSLQGGTDTQYF,TGCGCCAGCAGCTTACAGGGTGGCACAGATACGCAGTATTTT
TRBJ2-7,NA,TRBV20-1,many,CSAGRGRTSYEQYF,TGCAGTGCTGGGCGGGGCAGGACCTCCTACGAGCAGTACTTC
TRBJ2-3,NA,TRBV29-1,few,CSGGPGDADTQYF,TGCAGCGGGGGGCCCGGGGACGCAGATACGCAGTATTTT
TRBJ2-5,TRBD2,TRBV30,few,CAWSVAGEREETQYF,TGTGCCTGGAGTGTAGCGGGAGAGAGAGAAGAGACCCAGTACTTC
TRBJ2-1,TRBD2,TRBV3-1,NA,CASSTRTSVYNEQFF,TGTGCCAGCAGCACACGGACTAGCGTCTACAATGAGCAGTTCTTC
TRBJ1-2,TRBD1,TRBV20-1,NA,CSAPGQPYNYGYTF,TGCAGTGCCCCGGGACAGCCCTATAACTATGGCTACACCTTC
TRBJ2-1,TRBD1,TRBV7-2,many,CASRGDRGNNNEQFF,TGTGCCAGCAGGGGGGACAGGGGGAATAACAATGAGCAGTTCTTC
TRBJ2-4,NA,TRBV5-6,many,CASSSRLLAKNIQYF,TGTGCCAGCAGCTCGCGACTGCTAGCCAAAAACATTCAGTACTTC
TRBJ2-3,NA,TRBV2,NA,CASIQQGLGGDTQYF,TGTGCCAGCATCCAACAGGGTTTGGGAGGGGATACGCAGTATTTT
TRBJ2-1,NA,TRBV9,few,CASSVLGVSYNEQFF,TGTGCCAGCAGCGTCTTAGGAGTCTCCTACAATGAGCAGTTCTTC
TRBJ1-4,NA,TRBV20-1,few,CSAKRAPWRVSATNEKLFF,TGCAGTGCTAAACGCGCTCCATGGCGGGTCTCCGCGACTAATGAAAAACTGTTTTTT
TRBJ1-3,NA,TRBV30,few,CAWGIPRHSGNTIYF,TGTGCCTGGGGGATACCCCGACACTCTGGAAACACCATATATTTT
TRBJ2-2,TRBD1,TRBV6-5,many,CASSYRTGNTGELFF,TGTGCCAGCAGTTACCGGACAGGAAACACCGGGGAGCTGTTTTTT
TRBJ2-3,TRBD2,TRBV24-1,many,CATSSGLASTDTQYF,TGTGCCACCAGTTCAGGACTAGCGAGCACAGATACGCAGTATTTT
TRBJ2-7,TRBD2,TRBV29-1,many,CSVEGAGGGSYEQYF,TGCAGCGTTGAAGGTGCGGGAGGAGGGTCGTACGAGCAGTACTTC